A selection of T cell receptor beta chains follows, all from one sample in a study of cytomegalovirus exposure and HLA in healthy donors. Clones were read by immunoSEQ multiplex PCR, and TCRdb kept only the in-frame ones, dropping some. The table has about 200,000 clones, about 82% seen once. Sequences were obtained from PBMCs. All receptors come from a woman in her 50s in good health and CMV-seronegative. The CDR3 runs from the conserved cysteine through the conserved F or W. A row's size may be missing; if present it is once, few, many or a size class.

clone_size: .
v_call: TRBV28
cdr3_aa: CASIPSRGLTPYEQYF

clone_size: .
v_call: TRBV5-4
cdr3_aa: CASSPPMGLGNEQFF

clone_size: .
v_call: TRBV5-1
cdr3_aa: CASGEGTGYTF

clone_size: .
v_call: TRBV13
cdr3_aa: CASSLGNRGEKLFF

clone_size: .
v_call: TRBV7-9
cdr3_aa: CSSSLNSGYSYNEQFF

clone_size: once
v_call: TRBV2
cdr3_aa: CASRDRLSTDTQYF

clone_size: few
v_call: TRBV11-2
cdr3_aa: CASSLDLGQGVYEQYF

clone_size: once
v_call: TRBV5-1
cdr3_aa: CASSLAGGRAPGEQFF

clone_size: .
v_call: TRBV5-1
cdr3_aa: CASSLAGGNQETQYF

clone_size: .
v_call: TRBV27
cdr3_aa: CASRTSGINEQFF

clone_size: few
v_call: TRBV28
cdr3_aa: CASRAGGPSYNEQFF

clone_size: .
v_call: TRBV27
cdr3_aa: CASSLRAEDSGNTIYF

clone_size: .
v_call: TRBV28
cdr3_aa: CASSSPSGRASYEQYF

clone_size: .
v_call: TRBV10-3
cdr3_aa: CAISVRPQDEQYF

clone_size: .
v_call: TRBV23-1
cdr3_aa: CASSPPTGREQYF